This paragraph reports one TCR beta chain. Antigen unknown. The CDR3 runs 15 residues. The V gene's germline CDR1 is MGHDK and CDR2 SYGVNS. The V segment lost 4 bases and the J segment 6 bases; nucleotides outside the gene matches: 10. Healthy donors of bone marrow made up the group. There were likely unrecorded immune exposures, though donors were nominally healthy when sampled. The data were obtained in a study of cytomegalovirus exposure and HLA in healthy donors. Whole-study context: Prior work identified under 130 million unique TCR beta sequences in around 170 million T cells.

This PCR relied on a set of 60 Vbeta primers and 13 Jbeta primers. Profiled with immunoSEQ multiplex PCR; TCRdb holds only in-frame clones, not every one. The sample lists about 100,000 clones, 60% to 85% occurring once. Study-level points and caveats: It was assumed in the presence/absence analyses that sequencing depth was roughly uniform across donors.

The chain is built from TRBV25-1 and TRBJ1-1; 8 bases line up with TRBD1. The receptor comes from a woman in her late teens or twenties in good health and CMV-seropositive. Sample: PBMCs. The CDR3 coding sequence is TGTGCCAGCAGTGTGCGACAGGGGATCGGCGCTGAAGCTTTCTTT. Protein sequence: CASSVRQGIGAEAFF.